The 30 T cell receptor beta chains below all came from one sample that was sequenced in a study of memory CD4+ T cells and cytomegalovirus serostatus. Assay: immunoSEQ multiplex PCR; the TCRdb copy retains only in-frame clones and omits some. The table includes approximately 74,000 clones, about 80% detected once. Single viable CD3+CD4+CD8-CD45RO+ cells were sorted as the memory CD4+ T cells. Sequencing was performed on memory CD4+ T cells from blood. The receptors were gathered from an adult in good health and CMV-seropositive.

The rearrangement joins TRBV7-2 to TRBJ1-2, with 11 positions matching TRBD1. J was trimmed by 8 bases and V by 1 base; bases with no gene match: 0. This CDR3 is built from 13 residues. Germline values: CDR1 SGHTA, CDR2 FQGNSA. The CDR3 DNA reads TGTGCCAGCAGCTTAGGGACAGGGGGCGGCTACACCTTC. Its translation is CASSLGTGGGYTF.

The chain links TRBV11-3 to TRBJ2-5, with 8 bases matching TRBD2. There are 17 residues in the CDR3. Germline assignment: CDR1 SGHNT and CDR2 YENEEA. Losses at the gene ends were 3 bases for V and 1 base for J; bases not matched to a gene: 10. The CDR3 DNA reads as TGTGCCAGCAGCTTGGGCCCTCGCGCGGGGGGCCAAGAGACCCAGTACTTC. Amino acid sequence: CASSLGPRAGGQETQYF.

This sequence joins TRBV9 and TRBJ2-2; 10 bases match TRBD2. J gave up 7 bases and V 0 bases, and 9 bases lay outside the gene matches. The germline gives CDR1 SGDLS, CDR2 YYNGEE. This CDR3 comprises 17 residues. The CDR3 region has the DNA TGTGCCAGCAGCGTAGCGGGTACTAGCGGGACTGGCGGGGAGCTGTTTTTT. Encoded protein: CASSVAGTSGTGGELFF.

The chain has TRBV6-6 and TRBJ1-6; 7 bases match TRBD1. The CDR3 is made up of 15 amino acids. Trimming cost V 5 bases and J 7 bases; bases outside gene matches: 8. In germline, CDR1 is MNHNY, CDR2 SVGAGI (reference sequence). The CDR3 region is CASSTVGTANSPLHF. The CDR3 DNA reads as TGTGCCAGCAGTACCGTCGGGACAGCCAATTCACCCCTCCACTTT.

The chain links TRBV11-2 to TRBJ1-2; 7 bases agree with TRBD1. J was trimmed by 6 bases and V by 6 bases; bases with no gene match: 7. Per germline, CDR1 SGHAT and CDR2 FQNNGV. The CDR3 loop spans 13 amino acids. CDR3 bases: TGTGCCAGCAGTCCTAGGGGGCAGGATGGCTACACCTTC. This gives the protein CASSPRGQDGYTF.

The chain has TRBV5-1 and TRBJ2-2; D uncertain. This CDR3 has 13 amino acids. Trimming stripped 1 base from V and 5 bases from J, with 6 bases between. CDR1 SGHRS and CDR2 YFSETQ come from the germline V gene. The CDR3 DNA reads as TGCGCCAGCAGCTTGTGGGAAACCGGGGAGCTGTTTTTT. Its translation: CASSLWETGELFF.

This chain links TRBV7-2 with TRBJ1-1, with TRBD1 as a possible D gene (5 bases). The germline V and J ends were trimmed by 3 bases and 8 bases, with 13 bases remaining between them. Germline CDR1 SGHTA, CDR2 FQGNSA. This CDR3 contains 13 residues. DNA of the CDR3: TGTGCCAGCAGCTTCCCAGGGAGACCAGAAGCTTTCTTT. The encoded protein is CASSFPGRPEAFF.

This chain uses TRBV6-5 with TRBJ1-1; TRBD1 matches 9 bases. CDR1 is MNHEY, CDR2 SVGAGI, per germline. V lost 6 bases and J lost 7; bases outside the gene matches: 9. The CDR3 contains 14 residues. The CDR3 nucleotides read TGTGCCAGCAGATCACCGGGACAGGGCGGTGAAGCTTTCTTT. As protein: CASRSPGQGGEAFF.

The chain uses TRBV5-1 and TRBJ2-1; 11 bases match TRBD1. CDR1 SGHRS and CDR2 YFSETQ come from the germline V gene. CDR3 length equals 14 residues. V lost 6 bases to trimming and J lost 7 bases; unmatched junction nucleotides: 6. The CDR3: CASTGTGGRNEQFF. The DNA for the CDR3 is TGCGCCAGCACCGGGACAGGGGGTCGAAATGAGCAGTTCTTC.

The V call is TRBV19, the J call TRBJ1-2, with 9 nucleotides matching TRBD1. Per germline, CDR1 LNHDA and CDR2 SQIVND (reference sequence). The CDR3 is 14 residues long. V gave up 8 bases and J gave up 2 bases; unmatched junction bases: 6. The CDR3 sequence is CASVRGTGNYGYTF. Here the CDR3 DNA reads TGTGCCAGTGTTCGGGGGACAGGGAACTATGGCTACACCTTC. Filled out from reference TRBV19 and TRBJ1-2, the complete variable domain reads DGGITQSPKYLFRKEGQNVTLSCEQNLNHDAMYWYRQDPGQGLRLIYYSQIVNDFQKGDIAEGYSVSREKKESFPLTVTSAQKNPTAFYLCASVRGTGNYGYTFGSGTRLTVV.

The rearrangement uses TRBV5-1 and TRBJ2-5; 10 bases are a match to TRBD2. The V gene end was trimmed by 3 bases and the J gene end by 4 bases; junction bases not matched to a gene: 18. Per the germline V gene, CDR1 is SGHRS and CDR2 is YFSETQ. This CDR3 has 19 amino acids. This chain's CDR3 is CASSSLSASGSRFGETQYF. CDR3 DNA: TGCGCCAGCAGCTCCCTTTCTGCTAGCGGGAGCCGCTTTGGAGAGACCCAGTACTTC.

The V gene is TRBV2, the J gene TRBJ1-4, with D unclear. The CDR3 consists of 12 residues. Trimming took 2 bases from V and 8 from J, leaving 6 bases between them. In germline, CDR1 is SNHLY, CDR2 FYNNEI. The CDR3 DNA sequence: TGTGCCAGCAGTGAAACATGGGAAAAACTGTTTTTT. Translated, it gives CASSETWEKLFF.

This rearrangement joins TRBV7-2 to TRBJ2-2; tentative D call: TRBD2 (7 bases). V was cut by 2 bases and J by 7 bases, with 11 bases left in between. The germline V gene encodes CDR1 SGHTA and CDR2 FQGNSA. This CDR3 has 14 amino acids. Here the CDR3 reads CASSLWGGSGELFF. CDR3 nucleotides: TGTGCCAGCAGCTTATGGGGGGGCAGCGGGGAGCTGTTTTTT.

V and J are TRBV4-3 and TRBJ2-3; TRBD2 matches 11 bases. Trimming removed 0 bases from V and 9 bases from J; junction bases left unmatched: 8. Germline assignment: CDR1 LGHNA and CDR2 YSLEER. The CDR3 consists of 16 residues. The CDR3, as DNA: TGCGCCAGCAGCCAAGATTGGGCTAGCGGGGGGAGGACGCAGTATTTT. It is translated as CASSQDWASGGRTQYF.

The rearrangement joins TRBV7-3 to TRBJ2-1; TRBD2 is a possible D gene (6 bases). Trimming stripped 2 bases from V and 6 bases from J, with 17 bases between. The CDR3 has 16 residues. CDR1 and CDR2 (germline): SGHTA, FQGTGA. In DNA, the CDR3 is TGTGCCAGCAGCTTAGGCGGGATTGGGGGTGGCAATGAGCAGTTCTTC. Amino acids: CASSLGGIGGGNEQFF.

The chain carries TRBV29-1 and TRBJ1-1; D is perhaps TRBD1 (6 bases). The V and J ends lost 5 bases and 5 bases respectively, with 12 bases between them. Germline CDR1 reads SQVTM; CDR2 reads ANQGSEA. The CDR3 extends over 12 amino acids. CDR3 in amino acids: CSVQGSVTEAFF. The CDR3 DNA reads TGCAGCGTTCAGGGGTCGGTTACTGAAGCTTTCTTT.

J is TRBJ2-5 and V is TRBV4-1; unclear D gene. Germline CDR1 is MGHRA and CDR2 is YSYEKL. V was trimmed by 0 bases and J by 3 bases, leaving 14 bases between them. The CDR3 extends over 16 amino acids. The CDR3 nucleotides read TGCGCCAGCAGCCAAGATCGGGTGGGCCCGGAAGAGACCCAGTACTTC. It codes for CASSQDRVGPEETQYF.

V and J are TRBV7-2 and TRBJ1-3; TRBD1 matches at 9 bases. Germline CDR1 is SGHTA and CDR2 is FQGNSA. V lost 3 bases and J lost 4; bases outside the gene matches: 4. CDR3 length equals 15 residues. DNA of the CDR3: TGTGCCAGCAGCTTGGGGACAGGGCCAGGAAACACCATATATTTT. Translating gives CASSLGTGPGNTIYF.

The rearrangement joins TRBV7-9 to TRBJ2-6; D is undetermined. The CDR3 covers 18 residues. In germline, CDR1 is SEHNR, CDR2 FQNEAQ (reference sequence). V was trimmed by 1 base and J by 3 bases, leaving 16 bases between them. CDR3 residues: CASSLGSRTPGGANVLTF. CDR3 nucleotides: TGTGCCAGCAGCTTAGGATCCCGCACGCCGGGTGGGGCCAACGTCCTGACTTTC.

This clone has only a few counts. This chain links TRBV27 with TRBJ2-1; TRBD2 agrees at 7 bases. The length of the CDR3 is 18 residues. Germline CDR1 and CDR2: MNHEY and SMNVEV (reference sequence). J was trimmed by 1 base and V by 5 bases; bases with no gene match: 14. CDR3 loop: CASSPWGEGGVSYNEQFF. In DNA form, the CDR3 reads TGTGCCAGCAGTCCATGGGGGGAGGGAGGGGTGTCCTACAATGAGCAGTTCTTC.

Only a few counts were recorded for this clone. The chain links TRBV2 to TRBJ2-7; D is uncertain. V was cut by 2 bases and J by 2 bases, with 4 bases left in between. Germline V gene data show CDR1 as SNHLY and CDR2 as FYNNEI. The CDR3 consists of 12 residues. This chain's CDR3 is CASSEKAYEQYF. CDR3 in DNA: TGTGCCAGCAGTGAAAAGGCCTACGAGCAGTACTTC.

This clone was picked up many times. The chain links TRBV7-3 to TRBJ2-2, with 9 nucleotides matching TRBD2. This CDR3 comprises 16 residues. Germline V gene data show CDR1 as SGHTA and CDR2 as FQGTGA. Trimming took 2 bases from V and 0 from J; bases not matched to a gene: 1. The CDR3 DNA follows: TGTGCCAGCAGCTTAGCGGGAGGGCCGAACACCGGGGAGCTGTTTTTT. Translating gives CASSLAGGPNTGELFF.

The chain is built from TRBV7-2 and TRBJ2-6, with D perhaps TRBD2 (6 bases). The germline V gene encodes CDR1 SGHTA and CDR2 FQGNSA. The CDR3 extends over 18 amino acids. Trimming removed 4 bases at V and 0 bases at J, with 16 bases between. The chain's CDR3 is CASSSRGSLDSGANVLTF. CDR3 nucleotides: TGTGCCAGCAGCTCCCGGGGGAGTTTAGACTCTGGGGCCAACGTCCTGACTTTC.

This rearrangement joins TRBV2 to TRBJ2-1; the D gene is possibly TRBD2 (5 bases). Per germline, CDR1 SNHLY and CDR2 FYNNEI. Trimming removed 3 bases from V and 2 bases from J, with 8 bases in between. This CDR3 is built from 14 residues. CDR3 in DNA: TGTGCCAGCAGTGAGAAGCGGACCTACAATGAGCAGTTCTTC. It codes for CASSEKRTYNEQFF. The full variable domain, its missing parts supplied by reference TRBV2 and TRBJ2-1, is EPEVTQTPSHQVTQMGQEVILRCVPISNHLYFYWYRQILGQKVEFLVSFYNNEISEKSEIFDDQFSVERPDGSNFTLKIRSTKLEDSAMYFCASSEKRTYNEQFFGPGTRLTVL.

The chain employs TRBV18 and TRBJ2-4, with 9 positions matching TRBD2. Germline CDR1 KGHSH, CDR2 LQKENI. CDR3 length: 15 residues. Unmatched junction bases numbered 9, after V lost 6 bases and J lost 6 bases. The CDR3 nucleotides read TGTGCCAGCTCTTCCCTAGCGGGGTCAGGAAACATTCAGTACTTC. This codes for CASSSLAGSGNIQYF.

The V call is TRBV2, the J call TRBJ2-7, with D maybe TRBD2 (7 bases). The V gene's germline CDR1 is SNHLY and CDR2 FYNNEI. The CDR3 contains 13 residues. The ends were cut back, 3 bases at V and 4 bases at J, with 10 bases in the middle. CDR3 loop: CASSDRGLYEQYF. The CDR3 DNA reads as TGTGCCAGCAGTGACAGGGGACTATACGAGCAGTACTTC.

The chain carries TRBV30 and TRBJ2-3, with TRBD2 matching over 14 bases. CDR3 length: 19 amino acids. The junction had 18 bases not matched to a gene; V was cut back by 6 bases and J by 4 bases. CDR1 is GTSNPN and CDR2 is SVGIG in the germline V gene (reference sequence). The CDR3 DNA reads as TGTGCCTGCCCCCCGACTAGCGGGAGGGCCGGGGTTTCGGCAGATACGCAGTATTTT. Residues: CACPPTSGRAGVSADTQYF.

In DNA, the CDR3 is TGCGCCAGCAGCCAGCTCTTACGGCGGAGGAATGATGAACTGTTTTTT. It encodes CASSQLLRRRNDELFF. V is TRBV4-1 and J is TRBJ1-4; the D is unclear. CDR1 is MGHRA and CDR2 is YSYEKL in the germline V gene. Trimming stripped 3 bases from V and 12 bases from J, with 23 bases between. This CDR3 spans 16 amino acids.

This clone came up a few times. The chain combines TRBV7-9 with TRBJ1-1; D not certain. The CDR3 sequence is 17 residues long. With 0 bases removed from V and 6 bases from J, the gap between germline ends came to 20 bases. Germline V lookup: CDR1 SEHNR, CDR2 FQNEAQ (reference sequence). The CDR3 DNA sequence: TGTGCCAGCAGCTTAGCGCGCGCCAGCCGGGCACGGCCTGAAGCTTTCTTT. This sequence encodes CASSLARASRARPEAFF.

The CDR3 DNA is TGTGCCTGCCTTTGGGGGCCGAACACTGAAGCTTTCTTT. It encodes CACLWGPNTEAFF. J is TRBJ1-1 and V is TRBV2; possibly TRBD1 for D (6 bases). Germline V gene data show CDR1 as SNHLY and CDR2 as FYNNEI. V lost 11 bases and J lost 1, with 14 bases in between. This CDR3 has 13 amino acids.